The present TCR beta chain was sequenced within a study of blood T cell repertoires in COVID-19. The overall study: Samples of COVID-19 (acute and convalescent) were obtained from the United States, Italy and Spain. T cells, B-cell-depleted T cells, or PBMCs supplied cDNA or gDNA.

The V gene end was trimmed by 3 bases and the J gene end by 6 bases; junction bases not matched to a gene: 10. The germline CDR1 and CDR2 sequences are LNHDA and SQIVND (reference sequence). This CDR3 contains 16 residues. Some clones are missing from TCRdb's copy, which holds only in-frame ones; the method was immunoSEQ multiplex PCR. The data show about 20,000 clones, just over 90% seen once. The specimen sequenced was peripheral blood. The chain is built from TRBV19 and TRBJ2-7; TRBD2 aligns across 11 bases. The TCR comes from a human donor in a cohort sampled during active COVID-19. The CDR3 region has the DNA TGTGCCAGTAGTATCCGGTCTAGCGGGAGGCCCCCCGAGCAGTACTTC. This encodes CASSIRSSGRPPEQYF.